This T cell receptor beta chain came from a study of early T cells in non-severe SARS-CoV-2 infection (dated by TCRdb to 2020 to 2023). The study in broad terms: Bulk RNA from unsorted whole blood was used for TCR sequencing, so alpha and beta chains could not be paired.

In the case of this clonotype: What this receptor recognizes is not known. This may come from a read error, since a much larger clone is one base off.

The cysteine opens and the phenylalanine closes a CDR3 of 14 amino acids. The retained sequence is limited to the CDR3, 42 bases, with the frame set at the first base. CDR1 is given as SEHNR and CDR2 as FQNEAQ, both from the germline V gene (reference sequence). Study-level results and caveats: VDJdb matching was skewed toward anti-spike CD8 responses and likely underestimated virus-specific expansions, missing private and CD4 specificities.

Library generation was performed with 5' RACE. Sequencing took place on a NextSeq 500. In the TCR library protocol, unique molecular identifiers were attached to individual cDNA molecules to correct for PCR bias and sequencing error. Both TCR alpha and beta chains were sequenced, and tight co-correlation was observed between alpha and beta sequence abundances in each sample. On the authors' methods: V gene, J gene and CDR3 annotation of TCR sequences was performed with Decombinator V4. Expanded TCRs were defined as changing significantly between any two time points under a Poisson model with p below 0.0001. Abundances of TCRs were expressed as counts per million after normalisation to the total number of TCRs sequenced in each sample. MAIT TCRs were defined by TRAV1-2 paired with TRAJ12, TRAJ20 or TRAJ33, and iNKT TCRs by TRAV10 paired with TRAJ18. A search of VDJdb, accessed on 1 November 2021, was run for TCRs annotated to CMV, EBV and SARS-CoV-2, with TCRs annotated for multiple antigens excluded. The public sequencing data were trimmed at Q25 with fastp and processed into clonotypes with MiXCR by TCRdb, which kept only in-frame beta chains. Identical CDR3 proteins give one entry, which carries the most common genes and DNA. The V and J calls reflect TCRdb's pipeline rather than the authors' work. Here the sample has around 26,000 distinct CDR3 sequences; approximately 5.1% occur a single time. In total, the top ten clones hold 3% to 5% of the sample.

This was a case-control study nested in a cohort of healthcare workers in London, UK, who had nasopharyngeal swab PCR tests and blood samples taken every week. Healthcare workers were enrolled in the week of the UK lockdown, from 23 to 31 March 2020, and were followed every week for up to about 15 weeks. The sequence joins TRBV7-9 to TRBJ1-2; 9 nucleotides in the junction match TRBD1. The sample comprised whole blood. The sequence derives from an adult who was a healthcare worker with PCR-confirmed SARS-CoV-2 infection or an uninfected control (not recorded which). The nucleotides read TGTGTCAGCAGCTTAGGGGGACAGGGAAGCGGCTACACCTTC. Translated, this gives CVSSLGGQGSGYTF.